The 7 T cell receptor beta chains below were found in one sample sequenced in a study of blood T cell repertoires in COVID-19. Assay: immunoSEQ multiplex PCR; the TCRdb copy retains only in-frame clones and omits some. The table includes some 250,000 clones, around nine tenths detected once. Specimen: peripheral blood. The receptors stem from a woman aged 70 to 79 with active or convalescent COVID-19.

V gene TRBV29-1 combines with J gene TRBJ1-1; no definite D call. The germline V and J ends were trimmed by 6 bases and 5 bases, with 19 bases remaining between them. The CDR3 contains 14 residues. Germline lookup yields CDR1 SQVTM and CDR2 ANQGSEA. The CDR3 sequence: CSVASLEGGTEAFF. The CDR3 region has the DNA TGCAGCGTCGCCTCGTTGGAGGGAGGTACTGAAGCTTTCTTT.

The rearrangement links TRBV5-5 to TRBJ2-5, with D perhaps TRBD2 (6 bases). The CDR3 length is 14 residues. Looked up from germline, CDR1 is SGHKS and CDR2 is YYEKEE (reference sequence). The V and J ends lost 4 bases and 3 bases respectively, with 13 bases between them. The CDR3 loop reads CASSLGTVEETQYF. Here the CDR3 DNA reads TGTGCCAGCAGCCTCGGGACTGTGGAAGAGACCCAGTACTTC.

The V gene is TRBV7-9, the J gene TRBJ1-1; possible D gene TRBD1, 6 bases. Germline V CDR1 and CDR2: SEHNR, FQNEAQ (reference sequence). Trimming left V 3 bases short and J 4 bases short, with 12 bases between. The length of the CDR3 is 14 residues. The CDR3 spells CASSLGVGGTEAFF. Here the CDR3 DNA reads TGTGCCAGCAGCTTGGGGGTAGGGGGCACTGAAGCTTTCTTT.

The genes are TRBV21-1 and TRBJ2-3; the table calls TRBD1, which could not be checked here. TRBV21-1 is marked as a pseudogene. CDR3 length equals 15 residues. The CDR3 loop is CASHPRDRNTDTQYF. The CDR3 bases are TGTGCCAGTCACCCTCGGGACAGAAACACAGATACGCAGTATTTT.

This clone was counted a few times. This chain connects TRBV6-5 to TRBJ2-7; D gene ambiguous. The germline V and J ends were trimmed by 8 bases and 0 bases, with 8 bases remaining between them. This CDR3 comprises 12 residues. CDR1 MNHEY and CDR2 SVGAGI come from the germline V gene. CDR3 sequence: CASGGSSYEQYF. CDR3 nucleotide sequence: TGTGCCAGCGGCGGCAGCTCCTACGAGCAGTACTTC.

This sequence joins TRBV18 and TRBJ1-5; D is possibly TRBD1 (5 bases). Between the trimmed V and J ends, which lost 0 bases and 7 bases, there was a span of 10 bases. The CDR3 runs 14 residues. CDR1 and CDR2 from the germline V gene are KGHSH and LQKENI. The chain's CDR3 is CASSPPNSGQPQHF. The CDR3 nucleotides read TGTGCCAGCTCACCACCGAATTCAGGGCAGCCCCAGCATTTT.

CDR3 nucleotides: TGTGCCAGCAGCCAACTTACTTCGAACACCGGGGAGCTGTTTTTT. This gives the protein CASSQLTSNTGELFF. This sequence joins TRBV4-2 and TRBJ2-2; D not certain. Germline CDR1 reads LGHNA; CDR2 reads YNFKEQ. V shed 2 bases and J shed 0 bases, with 7 bases lying between them. CDR3 length: 15 residues.